This T cell receptor beta chain was captured in a study of CD8+ T cells in alopecia areata. Across the whole study: Once tofacitinib had been taken for 6 to 18 months, 6 months off drug followed.

Findings and caveats of the study: Compared with mice, patients displayed less clear TCR sharing, possibly for HLA-related reasons. Within the top 100, expanded CD8+ clones significantly decreased with tofacitinib, as did scalp clonality. An increase in clonality over normal scalp was evident in lesional scalp, especially alopecia totalis/universalis.

As to treatment: oral pan-JAK inhibitor, 5-10 mg twice daily. Details on this clone: What it binds is not known.

Trimming cost V 4 bases and J 8 bases; bases outside gene matches: 6. CDR1 SNHLY and CDR2 FYNNEI come from the germline V gene. There are 13 residues in the CDR3. cDNA serving as the sequencing template came from extracted, reverse transcribed RNA. Libraries were prepared by immunoSEQ multiplex PCR; TCRdb keeps only in-frame clonotypes and omits some of them. The data contain 95,000 to 100,000 clones, roughly two thirds of them seen just once; the ten biggest clones take up roughly 16%. This specimen consisted of CD8+ T cells sorted from blood, obtained at week 4, from a patient treated with tofacitinib. The receptor was derived from a human donor with alopecia areata. V is TRBV2 and J is TRBJ1-2; TRBD1 matches 8 bases. The CDR3 bases are TGTGCCAGCAGTGTTGACAGGGGATGGGGCTACACCTTC. Its protein product is CASSVDRGWGYTF. Looking up the rest from reference TRBV2 and TRBJ1-2 gives the full variable domain: EPEVTQTPSHQVTQMGQEVILRCVPISNHLYFYWYRQILGQKVEFLVSFYNNEISEKSEIFDDQFSVERPDGSNFTLKIRSTKLEDSAMYFCASSVDRGWGYTFGSGTRLTVV.